These T cell receptor beta chains were read from a single sample in a study of CD8 T cells in Susac syndrome. Each CDR3 protein gets one entry after TCRdb re-called the immunoSEQ multiplex PCR reads with MiXCR. The table lists some 120,000 distinct CDR3 sequences, about 93% of them singletons, with around 0.24% in the top ten. Specimen: CD8+ T cells from PBMCs. The receptors shown here come from a human donor with multiple sclerosis. Each CDR3 is given with its conserved first and last residue. The D gene is left open where the match is weak. Clone size is not always given. Where it is, it says once, few, many or a class for expanded clones.

v_gene	len	d_gene	abundance	j_gene	CDR3nt	CDR3aa
TRBV12-3/TRBV12-4	14	-	few	TRBJ2-1	TGTGCCAGCAGTTTAGGCCTAGACTACAATGAGCAGTTCTTC	CASSLGLDYNEQFF
TRBV28	12	-	-	TRBJ1-1	TGTGCCAGCAGCCAAGCCCCGGGTGAAGCTTTCTTT	CASSQAPGEAFF
TRBV19	16	TRBD1	-	TRBJ1-2	TGTGCCAGTAGCTCCGGTTGGGGACAGGGAAACTATGGCTACACCTTC	CASSSGWGQGNYGYTF
TRBV29-1	18	TRBD2	-	TRBJ2-1	TGCAGCGTTGAAGACGGGACTAGCGGGAGTTCGCGGTGGGATGAGCAGTTCTTC	CSVEDGTSGSSRWDEQFF
TRBV7-9	14	-	-	TRBJ1-1	TGTGCCAGCAGCTTAGGACCAATAGGGGCTGAAGCTTTCTTT	CASSLGPIGAEAFF
TRBV11-2	17	TRBD2	few	TRBJ2-7	TGTGCCAGCAGCTCCACTGGGACTAGCGGGGAACCCTACGAGCAGTACTTC	CASSSTGTSGEPYEQYF
TRBV2	14	-	few	TRBJ2-7	TGTGCCAGCAGTCAAACGGTTAGCTCCTACGAGCAGTACTTC	CASSQTVSSYEQYF
TRBV6-5	15	-	-	TRBJ1-2	TGTGCCAGCAGTTACGCGTTGGGGGCGGACTATGGCTACACCTTC	CASSYALGADYGYTF
TRBV6-5	13	-	-	TRBJ1-1	TGTGCCAGCATTGACAGGCTTAACACTGAAGCTTTCTTT	CASIDRLNTEAFF
TRBV6-5	15	-	-	TRBJ2-1	TGTGCCACCTTTACCGGGCCCAGACCCTACAATGAGCAGTTCTTC	CATFTGPRPYNEQFF
TRBV5-4	13	-	-	TRBJ1-2	TGTGCCAGCGGTCCGGACCGTAACTATGGCTACACCTTC	CASGPDRNYGYTF
TRBV19	16	-	-	TRBJ1-2	TGTGCCAGTAGTCAATCACCCCATTGGCCGGGCTATGGCTACACCTTC	CASSQSPHWPGYGYTF
TRBV12-3/TRBV12-4	14	-	-	TRBJ2-5	TGTGCCAGCACCCTAGGGCGTTTACAAGAGACCCAGTACTTC	CASTLGRLQETQYF
TRBV27	16	TRBD2	-	TRBJ2-3	TGTGCCAGCAGTTTATGGGGCGGGAGAACTGCAGATACGCAGTATTTT	CASSLWGGRTADTQYF
TRBV4-1	15	-	-	TRBJ1-5	TGCGCCAGCAGCCAAGTCTCCCCAGGAGCATGGCCCCAGCATTTT	CASSQVSPGAWPQHF
TRBV3-1	14	-	-	TRBJ2-5	TGTGCCAGCAGCCGCCTGTCGGGAGAAGAGACCCAGTACTTC	CASSRLSGEETQYF
TRBV20-1	13	-	-	TRBJ1-2	TGCAGTGCAACGCAGATACCTAACTATGGCTACACCTTC	CSATQIPNYGYTF
TRBV27	15	TRBD1	-	TRBJ2-2	TGTGCCAGCAAGTATCAGGGGGCCTGGCCCGGGGAGCTGTTTTTT	CASKYQGAWPGELFF
TRBV7-9	16	TRBD2	-	TRBJ2-7	TGTGCCAGCACTTCCTTTGGACTAGCGGGAGCTTACGAGCAGTACTTC	CASTSFGLAGAYEQYF
TRBV20-1	10	-	-	TRBJ1-5	TGCAGTGCTAGAGAATCAGAGCTGCATTTT	CSARESELHF
TRBV6-6	15	-	-	TRBJ2-7	TGTGCCAGCAGTTACTCGATTCACGGGGAGGACGAGCAGTACTTC	CASSYSIHGEDEQYF
TRBV20-1	13	-	once	TRBJ1-2	TGCAGTGCTCTGGGAGGGCTGGTTAATGGCTACACCTTC	CSALGGLVNGYTF
TRBV11-3	15	-	-	TRBJ2-1	TGTGCCAGCAGCTATGAAACAGTGGGCTACAATGAGCAGTTCTTC	CASSYETVGYNEQFF
TRBV28	13	-	-	TRBJ1-1	TGTGCCAGCATGGGTGGGTTGAACACTGAAGCTTTCTTT	CASMGGLNTEAFF
TRBV4-2	17	TRBD2	-	TRBJ2-5	TGTGCCAGCAGCCAAGCCCCTGGACTAGTTAACCAAGAGACCCAGTACTTC	CASSQAPGLVNQETQYF
TRBV5-4	14	TRBD1	once	TRBJ1-2	TGTGCCAGCAGCTTGGTCTGGACAGGGGATGGCTACACCTTC	CASSLVWTGDGYTF
TRBV19	13	-	few	TRBJ1-2	TGTGCCAGTTCAGACAGACTAAACTATGGCTACACCTTC	CASSDRLNYGYTF
TRBV27	13	TRBD2	-	TRBJ2-7	TGTGCCAGCGCCAATCTAGCGGGATACGAGCAGTACTTC	CASANLAGYEQYF
TRBV27	13	-	-	TRBJ2-2	TGTGCCAGCAGTTCCAGGGGAAACGGGGAGCTGTTTTTT	CASSSRGNGELFF
TRBV20-1	14	TRBD2	-	TRBJ2-7	TGCAGTGCTAGAGATAGAGCGGGACTCTACGAGCAGTACTTC	CSARDRAGLYEQYF
TRBV25-1	11	-	-	TRBJ2-7	TGTGCCAGCAGTGGGGCAGGGTTGCAGTACTTC	CASSGAGLQYF
TRBV27	12	-	few	TRBJ2-3	TGTGCCAGCAGTTTGGGGCGGGATACGCAGTATTTT	CASSLGRDTQYF
TRBV4-1	17	TRBD2	-	TRBJ2-7	TGCGCCAGCAGCCAACAAGGACTAGCGGGAGGGAACTACGAGCAGTACTTC	CASSQQGLAGGNYEQYF
TRBV28	17	-	-	TRBJ2-1	TGTGCCAGCAGATCCTTAGGAGCGGGACAAGGGTCCAATGAGCAGTTCTTC	CASRSLGAGQGSNEQFF